The T cell receptor beta chain under discussion was sequenced for a study of spatial heterogeneity in lung cancer. Study-wide background: Alpha-chain sequences were consistently detected less often than beta-chain sequences. Every unique TCR and UMI combination, on average, appeared more than ten times in raw reads.

As to time point: sample taken at primary tumor resection. Whole RNA came from tumor, nontumor lung or frozen PBMC and was sequenced without being sorted. A few counts support this clonotype. The antigen remains undetermined. TCRdb reanalysed the 5' RACE reads using MiXCR and keeps one entry per CDR3 protein. Of some 3,100 distinct CDR3 sequences in the sample, over 9.5% were seen once. Overall study findings and caveats: For expanded intratumoral alpha and beta TCRs, counts tracked tumor mutation counts. In tumor T cells, estimated coverage reached around 7% for alpha chains and about 14% for beta chains.

This sequence originates from a male donor with early-stage non-small cell lung cancer. Sequencing was performed on lung tumor tissue, taken at surgery.

Here the CDR3 reads CASRSPGLNTEAFF. CDR3 nucleotides: TGTGCCAGCAGGTCGCCGGGGCTGAACACTGAAGCTTTCTTT. V and J are TRBV7-9 and TRBJ1-1; maybe TRBD1 (5 bases). Trimming cost V 6 bases and J 0 bases, with 11 bases left between them. Germline V lookup: CDR1 SEHNR, CDR2 FQNEAQ (reference sequence). The CDR3 totals 14 residues.